This TCR beta chain was sequenced during a study of shared clonotypes between healthy human individuals. Study background: Per donor, three plates held CD4 naive cells, three held CD4 memory, two held CD8 naive and one held CD8 memory.

Only one count was recorded for this clone. CDR3 length: 18 amino acids. Germline trimming cut 5 bases from V and 0 bases from J; bases unmatched to any gene: 11. Germline V lookup: CDR1 KGHSH, CDR2 LQKENI. At a deep level, the assay was run. TCRdb's table, derived via immunoSEQ multiplex PCR, lists solely in-frame clones and lacks some. In the table there are under 1,900,000 clones, approximately 98.5% of which are singletons. Study donors comprised healthy, HIV-negative adults devoid of recent acute infection or vaccination. The chain joins TRBV18 to TRBJ2-1, with 9 bases matching TRBD2. This clonotype originated in a man aged 25 to 40 in good health. Sequencing was done on a sample of naive CD4+ T cells sorted from blood. The subset: CD45RA+ positively selected. The CDR3 here is CASSGLSGRVDSYNEQFF. CDR3 nucleotides: TGTGCCAGCTCAGGACTTAGCGGGAGAGTCGACTCCTACAATGAGCAGTTCTTC.